These 27 T cell receptor beta chains came from one sample sequenced in a study of blood T cell repertoires in COVID-19 (dated by TCRdb to about 2020). The library was prepared using the immunoSEQ multiplex PCR assay. Held by TCRdb, this immuneACCESS table contains in-frame sequences only and omits some clones. Under half of the omission traces to an unresolved V gene where checked; the cause of the rest is unknown. The sample table records 150,000 to 200,000 clones; 75% to 90% of these occur just once. The ten largest clones represent 13% of the sample. The sample comprised PBMCs or T cells enriched from blood (not recorded which). The receptors were gathered from a woman aged 55-70 years who had recovered from COVID-19.

V is TRBV18 and J is TRBJ2-6, with D hard to call. The CDR3 extends over 16 amino acids. Per the germline V gene, CDR1 is KGHSH and CDR2 is LQKENI. The V and J ends lost 1 base and 0 bases respectively, with 7 bases between them. The CDR3, as DNA: TGTGCCAGCTCACCACTTACGAGCTCTGGGGCCAACGTCCTGACTTTC. Protein sequence: CASSPLTSSGANVLTF.

This sequence joins TRBV28 and TRBJ2-7, with 12 bases identical to TRBD2. Unmatched junction bases numbered 3, after V lost 6 bases and J lost 0 bases. Germline V CDR1 and CDR2: MDHEN, SYDVKM. CDR3 length: 15 residues. The CDR3: CASSQTSGSSYEQYF. The CDR3 DNA follows: TGTGCCAGCAGCCAGACTAGCGGGAGCTCCTACGAGCAGTACTTC.

The V gene is TRBV7-9, the J gene TRBJ1-6; possibly TRBD1 for D (5 bases). V lost 4 bases, J lost 6 bases, and 13 bases lay in between. Looked up from germline, CDR1 is SEHNR and CDR2 is FQNEAQ (reference sequence). CDR3 length: 15 residues. The CDR3 region is CASSSGGPPNSPLHF. CDR3 DNA: TGTGCCAGCAGCTCGGGGGGACCACCTAATTCACCCCTCCACTTT. The complete variable domain, with remaining parts taken from reference TRBV7-9 and TRBJ1-6, reads DTGVSQNPRHKITKRGQNVTFRCDPISEHNRLYWYRQTLGQGPEFLTYFQNEAQLEKSRLLSDRFSAERPKGSFSTLEIQRTEQGDSAMYLCASSSGGPPNSPLHFGNGTRLTVT.

The chain links TRBV29-1 to TRBJ2-5, with TRBD1 matching 8 bases. J gave up 4 bases and V 6 bases, and 7 bases lay outside the gene matches. The CDR3 length is 13 residues. Looked up from germline, CDR1 is SQVTM and CDR2 is ANQGSEA. As DNA, the CDR3 is TGCAGCGTCATAGGGACAGGAATAGAGACCCAGTACTTC. Residues: CSVIGTGIETQYF.

The chain employs TRBV5-1 and TRBJ2-1; 10 nucleotides align to TRBD2. The CDR3 is 15 amino acids. V lost 5 bases to trimming and J lost 4 bases; unmatched junction nucleotides: 6. Germline values: CDR1 SGHRS, CDR2 YFSETQ. CDR3 DNA sequence: TGCGCCAGCAGTTATACTAGCGGGACTTACAATGAGCAGTTCTTC. Translating gives CASSYTSGTYNEQFF.

This chain uses TRBV6-5 with TRBJ1-2; D may be TRBD1 (5 bases). V lost 0 bases, J lost 4 bases, and 9 bases lay in between. This CDR3 contains 14 residues. Germline V gene sequence: CDR1 MNHEY, CDR2 SVGAGI. CDR3 loop: CASSYSTGAYGYTF. DNA for the CDR3: TGTGCCAGCAGTTACTCGACTGGGGCCTATGGCTACACCTTC.

The chain is built from TRBV6-5 and TRBJ1-6, with TRBD1 identical over 7 bases. With V trimmed by 6 bases and J by 7 bases, 9 bases remained unmatched. This CDR3 has 15 amino acids. CDR1 is MNHEY, CDR2 SVGAGI, per germline. For the CDR3, the DNA is TGTGCCAGCAGCTACCGGACAGGCCCGAATTCACCCCTCCACTTT. It is translated as CASSYRTGPNSPLHF.

The chain is built from TRBV5-4 and TRBJ2-5; tentatively, D is TRBD1 (6 bases). Germline V gene data show CDR1 as SGHNT and CDR2 as YYREEE (reference sequence). Trimming took off 4 bases at V and 5 bases at J, with 15 bases between the two ends. The CDR3 extends over 14 amino acids. This chain's CDR3 is CASSPWGLGETQYF. In nucleotides, the CDR3 is TGTGCCAGCAGCCCATGGGGGCTCGGGGAGACCCAGTACTTC. Filled out from reference TRBV5-4 and TRBJ2-5, the complete variable domain reads ETGVTQSPTHLIKTRGQQVTLRCSSQSGHNTVSWYQQALGQGPQFIFQYYREEENGRGNFPPRFSGLQFPNYSSELNVNALELDDSALYLCASSPWGLGETQYFGPGTRLLVL.

The chain employs TRBV5-1 and TRBJ2-3, with D possibly TRBD1 on 6 matching bases. Germline V CDR1 and CDR2: SGHRS, YFSETQ. With 0 bases removed from V and 6 bases from J, the gap between germline ends came to 20 bases. The CDR3 length is 17 residues. CDR3 amino acids: CASSLALTGRGSDTQYF. The CDR3 DNA sequence: TGCGCCAGCAGCTTGGCCCTTACAGGGAGAGGGAGCGATACGCAGTATTTT.

The chain has TRBV30 and TRBJ1-1; D unresolved. Germline loops: CDR1 GTSNPN, CDR2 SVGIG (reference sequence). The germline V and J ends were trimmed by 0 bases and 7 bases, with 6 bases remaining between them. This CDR3 contains 11 residues. CDR3 protein: CAWSVRVEAFF. The CDR3 nucleotides read TGTGCCTGGAGTGTACGGGTTGAAGCTTTCTTT.

The chain joins TRBV19 to TRBJ1-1; 10 bases are a match to TRBD1. Germline CDR1 is LNHDA and CDR2 is SQIVND (reference sequence). The J segment lost 4 bases and the V segment lost 2 bases, leaving 4 bases of the junction unmatched. There are 15 residues in the CDR3. The CDR3 region has the DNA TGTGCCAGTAGTATAATGTGGACAGGGGGCACTGAAGCTTTCTTT. It encodes CASSIMWTGGTEAFF.

This sequence joins TRBV6-1 and TRBJ2-1, with D possibly being TRBD2 (5 bases). Trimming took 0 bases from V and 8 from J, leaving 14 bases between them. Germline V gene lookup returns CDR1 MNHNS and CDR2 SASEGT. CDR3 length: 15 residues. CDR3 bases: TGTGCCAGCAGTGAAGCTCCCGGGATGAGTTATGAGCAGTTCTTC. Its translation: CASSEAPGMSYEQFF.

The rearrangement joins TRBV19 to TRBJ1-1, with 12 positions matching TRBD1. Germline trimming cut 5 bases from V and 8 bases from J; bases unmatched to any gene: 12. Germline CDR1 reads LNHDA; CDR2 reads SQIVND (reference sequence). CDR3 length: 16 amino acids. In nucleotides, the CDR3 is TGTGCCAGTAGTGAAGTAACCGGGGGACAGGGGGCGGAAGCTTTCTTT. Its protein is CASSEVTGGQGAEAFF.

This sequence joins TRBV11-2 and TRBJ1-1, with TRBD1 matching over 8 bases. In germline, CDR1 is SGHAT, CDR2 FQNNGV. V was pared by 5 bases and J by 4 bases, with 6 bases of the junction left unmatched. The CDR3 has 14 residues. The CDR3 region has the DNA TGTGCCAGCAGCACGGAACAGGGGGGCACTGAAGCTTTCTTT. Protein product: CASSTEQGGTEAFF.

The chain combines TRBV25-1 with TRBJ1-1, with TRBD1 identical over 8 bases. CDR3 length: 14 amino acids. V dropped 2 bases and J dropped 5; count of bases not matched to a gene: 4. CDR1 is MGHDK and CDR2 is SYGVNS in the germline V gene. The CDR3: CASSEGTGGTEAFF. The CDR3 coding sequence is TGTGCCAGCAGTGAAGGGACAGGCGGAACTGAAGCTTTCTTT.

The gene calls are TRBV28 and TRBJ2-7; TRBD2 matches at 7 bases. The CDR3 extends over 15 amino acids. Germline V gene sequence: CDR1 MDHEN, CDR2 SYDVKM. V gave up 7 bases and J gave up 5 bases; unmatched junction bases: 14. CDR3 in DNA: TGTGCCAGCACCCCGGCGGCGGGGGAAAACGACGAGCAGTACTTC. Encoded protein: CASTPAAGENDEQYF. Variable domain in full (rest from reference TRBV28 and TRBJ2-7): DVKVTQSSRYLVKRTGEKVFLECVQDMDHENMFWYRQDPGLGLRLIYFSYDVKMKEKGDIPEGYSVSREKKERFSLILESASTNQTSMYLCASTPAAGENDEQYFGPGTRLTVT.

The chain joins TRBV11-2 to TRBJ2-7, with 7 bases lining up with TRBD1. The CDR3 consists of 17 residues. V was pared by 5 bases and J by 5 bases, with 18 bases of the junction left unmatched. Germline CDR1 reads SGHAT; CDR2 reads FQNNGV. The CDR3 DNA is TGTGCCAGCAGCCCATCTACCTCCCTACAGGGGCCGCACGAGCAGTACTTC. Residues: CASSPSTSLQGPHEQYF.

This clone was detected once. V usage is TRBV20-1 and J usage is TRBJ2-7, with 7 bases aligning to TRBD2. This CDR3 has 13 residues. The V gene's germline CDR1 is DFQATT and CDR2 SNEGSKA (reference sequence). V was clipped by 3 bases and J by 4 bases; unmatched bases: 6. The CDR3 coding sequence is TGCAGTGCTAGTCGCACTAGCGTATACGAGCAGTACTTC. This sequence encodes CSASRTSVYEQYF.

The rearrangement joins TRBV9 to TRBJ1-4, with D uncertain. V was trimmed by 2 bases and J by 4 bases, leaving 9 bases between them. The CDR3 totals 14 residues. Germline lookup yields CDR1 SGDLS and CDR2 YYNGEE. This chain's CDR3 is CASSVSGNNEKLFF. In DNA form, the CDR3 reads TGTGCCAGCAGCGTTTCGGGGAATAATGAAAAACTGTTTTTT.

The chain is built from TRBV5-6 and TRBJ2-7; 9 bases align to TRBD2. The CDR3 is 14 residues long. The V segment lost 4 bases and the J segment 4 bases; nucleotides outside the gene matches: 6. Germline V gene lookup returns CDR1 SGHDT and CDR2 YYEEEE. CDR3: CASSKGLAGYEQYF. The CDR3 DNA is TGTGCCAGCAGCAAGGGACTAGCTGGTTACGAGCAGTACTTC. The full variable domain, rest sourced from reference TRBV5-6 and TRBJ2-7, is DAGVTQSPTHLIKTRGQQVTLRCSPKSGHDTVSWYQQALGQGPQFIFQYYEEEERQRGNFPDRFSGHQFPNYSSELNVNALLLGDSALYLCASSKGLAGYEQYFGPGTRLTVT.

CDR3 DNA sequence: TGTGCCAGCAGAACGGGACTAGCGGGAGGGAGGTACTTC. It specifies CASRTGLAGGRYF. The chain joins TRBV5-5 to TRBJ2-7, with TRBD2 matching over 16 bases. Germline CDR1 and CDR2: SGHKS and YYEKEE (reference sequence). The CDR3 sequence is 13 residues long. Germline trimming cut 5 bases from V and 12 bases from J; bases unmatched to any gene: 5.

The chain joins TRBV18 to TRBJ1-6; D remains unclear. Trimming took 3 bases from V and 8 from J, leaving 11 bases between them. CDR1 KGHSH and CDR2 LQKENI come from the germline V gene. The CDR3 length is 14 residues. Here the CDR3 reads CASSPAGGDSPLHF. CDR3 bases: TGTGCCAGCTCACCGGCCGGCGGGGATTCACCCCTCCACTTT.

This chain links TRBV12-3 or TRBV12-4 with TRBJ1-1; the D is unclear. The ends were cut back, 1 base at V and 7 bases at J, with 7 bases in the middle. The CDR3 extends over 12 amino acids. CDR3 amino acids: CASSLGGDEAFF. The DNA for the CDR3 is TGTGCCAGCAGTTTAGGAGGAGATGAAGCTTTCTTT.

This clone appeared once. Compared with germline, one end of the junction differs, possibly owing to a read error. This sequence joins TRBV4-1 and TRBJ1-1; 10 bases are shared with TRBD1. Germline V gene lookup returns CDR1 MGHRA and CDR2 YSYEKL. The CDR3 has 14 residues. The CDR3 loop is CASRQDRGRTEAFF. In DNA form, the CDR3 reads TGCGCCAGCAGACAAGACAGGGGGCGAACTGAAGCTTTCTTT.

V usage is TRBV3-1 (or the pseudogene TRBV3-2) and J usage is TRBJ1-4; D not certain. The CDR3 loop spans 13 amino acids. Germline V gene data show CDR1 as LGHDT and CDR2 as YNNKEL (reference sequence). The ends were cut back, 2 bases at V and 8 bases at J, with 9 bases in the middle. The CDR3 coding sequence is TGTGCCAGCAGCCAAAGACTCCGGGAAAAACTGTTTTTT. As protein: CASSQRLREKLFF.

The CDR3 region is CASSSGTGTDGYTF. CDR3 in DNA: TGTGCCAGCAGTTCCGGGACAGGGACCGATGGCTACACCTTC. This sequence joins TRBV27 and TRBJ1-2, with 9 bases that match TRBD1. Germline CDR1 MNHEY, CDR2 SMNVEV (reference sequence). This CDR3 has 14 amino acids. V shed 4 bases and J 6 bases; nucleotides not matched to a gene: 6.

The chain couples TRBV19 to TRBJ1-5, with D possibly TRBD1 on 5 matching bases. Germline CDR1 and CDR2: LNHDA and SQIVND (reference sequence). Trimming removed 3 bases from V and 6 bases from J, with 15 bases in between. The CDR3 covers 15 residues. This CDR3 reads CASSILGGVGQPQHF. The DNA of the CDR3 is TGTGCCAGTAGTATTCTCGGGGGGGTAGGTCAGCCCCAGCATTTT.